This T cell receptor (beta chain) derives from a study of T-cell memory formation after mild COVID-19. On the study more broadly: Largely, TCR clusters stayed within a single donor.

The CDR3 has 17 amino acids. Germline trimming cut 6 bases from V and 3 bases from J; bases unmatched to any gene: 9. This clonotype was detected a few times. What it binds is not known. 5'RACE, which relied on constant-segment primers, yielded TCR alpha and TCR beta cDNA libraries carrying sample barcodes and UMIs. TCRdb independently ran MiXCR on the 5' RACE reads; one entry per CDR3 protein. The sample has about 430,000 distinct CDR3 sequences, roughly 26% seen once. The study, taken as a whole, reports: Memory sampled before infection contained some responding clones, suggesting cross-reactive memory joined. CD4/CD8 balance characterized clones contracting day 15 to 85, and CD4+ skew characterized later expanders.

This clonotype originated in an adult woman who had mild COVID-19 (a few samples of this study predate the infection). Cell type and time point are not known. This chain links TRBV12-3 or TRBV12-4 with TRBJ1-4; the match to TRBD1 covers 11 bases. Sequencing used PBMCs or a T cell subset sorted from them (not recorded which). The CDR3, as DNA: TGTGCCAGCAGCCCAGAGGACAGGGGGCTTGCTAATGAAAAACTGTTTTTT. Translating it yields CASSPEDRGLANEKLFF.